The 8 T cell receptor beta chains below were found in one sample sequenced in a study of pediatric ulcerative colitis. Sequencing was performed with immunoSEQ multiplex PCR; in TCRdb, only in-frame clones are kept and a portion is missing. The sample holds 20,000 to 25,000 clones, about two thirds seen once. One to two pinch biopsies were taken from the rectum during colonoscopy. Sequenced sample: gut tissue. The receptors originated from a boy between 5 and 17 years old with severe ulcerative colitis.

Only a few counts were recorded for this clone. Distinct nucleotide sequences in the sample also encode this CDR3. The rearrangement links TRBV11-2 to TRBJ2-5, with D uncertain. The CDR3 is made up of 13 amino acids. Deletions cut 5 bases from V and 5 bases from J, with 12 bases between. Germline loops: CDR1 SGHAT, CDR2 FQNNGV. The CDR3 nucleotides read TGTGCCAGCAGCCCCCCGTCTTTGGAGACCCAGTACTTC. Translation gives CASSPPSLETQYF. Filled out from reference TRBV11-2 and TRBJ2-5, the complete variable domain reads EAGVAQSPRYKIIEKRQSVAFWCNPISGHATLYWYQQILGQGPKLLIQFQNNGVVDDSQLPKDRFSAERLKGVDSTLKIQPAKLEDSAVYLCASSPPSLETQYFGPGTRLLVL.

V gene TRBV11-2 combines with J gene TRBJ2-7; unclear D gene. The V and J ends lost 1 base and 2 bases respectively, with 12 bases between them. Germline V CDR1 and CDR2: SGHAT, FQNNGV. The CDR3 has 15 amino acids. CDR3 sequence reads: CASSLVPARTYEQYF. CDR3 bases: TGTGCCAGCAGCTTAGTCCCGGCCAGGACCTACGAGCAGTACTTC.

This chain joins TRBV5-1 and TRBJ1-1; possibly TRBD1 for D (6 bases). The CDR3 contains 14 residues. With 4 bases removed from V and 4 bases from J, the gap between germline ends came to 14 bases. Germline V gene lookup returns CDR1 SGHRS and CDR2 YFSETQ. The CDR3 region is CASSPQTGSTEAFF. DNA for the CDR3: TGCGCCAGCAGCCCGCAGACAGGTAGCACTGAAGCTTTCTTT.

This clone was seen more than once but under ten times. V and J are TRBV7-9 and TRBJ2-3, with TRBD2 matching 10 bases. The CDR3 is 16 residues long. J was trimmed by 4 bases and V by 3 bases; bases with no gene match: 7. Looked up from germline, CDR1 is SEHNR and CDR2 is FQNEAQ (reference sequence). CDR3 DNA: TGTGCCAGCAGCTTTAGCAGCGGGGGGGCACCAGATACGCAGTATTTT. Its protein is CASSFSSGGAPDTQYF.

This clone was observed a few times. CDR3 loop: CSVGGQYSYGYTF. CDR3 coding DNA: TGCAGCGTTGGGGGACAGTATAGCTATGGCTACACCTTC. This chain joins TRBV29-1 and TRBJ1-2; 7 bases line up with TRBD1. The CDR3 is 13 amino acids. The germline CDR1 and CDR2 sequences are SQVTM and ANQGSEA. The junction had 6 bases not matched to a gene; V was cut back by 4 bases and J by 4 bases.

The J gene is TRBJ2-7, the V gene TRBV5-1, with 7 bases aligning to TRBD1. Germline V gene lookup returns CDR1 SGHRS and CDR2 YFSETQ. V shed 4 bases and J 4 bases; nucleotides not matched to a gene: 14. This CDR3 has 16 amino acids. CDR3 nucleotide sequence: TGCGCCAGCAGCCTGTCCAGGGACAGAGGTAGGTACGAGCAGTACTTC. Protein sequence: CASSLSRDRGRYEQYF.

The rearrangement links TRBV6-5 to TRBJ2-7; TRBD2 matches 8 bases. V lost 2 bases, J lost 0 bases, and 0 bases stayed unmatched. There are 14 residues in the CDR3. CDR1 and CDR2 (germline): MNHEY, SVGAGI. CDR3 bases: TGTGCCAGCAGTTACGGGACTAGCTCCTACGAGCAGTACTTC. This encodes CASSYGTSSYEQYF.

The V gene is TRBV5-1, the J gene TRBJ2-1, with a possible D match to TRBD2 (5 bases). Germline-derived CDR1 and CDR2 are SGHRS and YFSETQ. Trimming removed 4 bases at V and 4 bases at J, with 12 bases between. The CDR3 length is 14 residues. CDR3 nucleotides: TGCGCCAGCAGCCCTGGACTGCATTACAATGAGCAGTTCTTC. Translated, it gives CASSPGLHYNEQFF.